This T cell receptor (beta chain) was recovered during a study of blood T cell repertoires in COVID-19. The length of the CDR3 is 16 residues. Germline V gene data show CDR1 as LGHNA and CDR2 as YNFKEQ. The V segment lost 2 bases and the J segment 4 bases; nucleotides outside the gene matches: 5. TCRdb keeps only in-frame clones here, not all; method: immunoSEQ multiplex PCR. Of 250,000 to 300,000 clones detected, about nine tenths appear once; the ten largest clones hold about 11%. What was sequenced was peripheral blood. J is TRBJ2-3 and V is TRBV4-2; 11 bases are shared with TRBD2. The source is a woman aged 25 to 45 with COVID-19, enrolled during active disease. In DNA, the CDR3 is TGTGCCAGCAGCCAACGCACTAGCGGGAGTTCAGATACGCAGTATTTT. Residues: CASSQRTSGSSDTQYF.